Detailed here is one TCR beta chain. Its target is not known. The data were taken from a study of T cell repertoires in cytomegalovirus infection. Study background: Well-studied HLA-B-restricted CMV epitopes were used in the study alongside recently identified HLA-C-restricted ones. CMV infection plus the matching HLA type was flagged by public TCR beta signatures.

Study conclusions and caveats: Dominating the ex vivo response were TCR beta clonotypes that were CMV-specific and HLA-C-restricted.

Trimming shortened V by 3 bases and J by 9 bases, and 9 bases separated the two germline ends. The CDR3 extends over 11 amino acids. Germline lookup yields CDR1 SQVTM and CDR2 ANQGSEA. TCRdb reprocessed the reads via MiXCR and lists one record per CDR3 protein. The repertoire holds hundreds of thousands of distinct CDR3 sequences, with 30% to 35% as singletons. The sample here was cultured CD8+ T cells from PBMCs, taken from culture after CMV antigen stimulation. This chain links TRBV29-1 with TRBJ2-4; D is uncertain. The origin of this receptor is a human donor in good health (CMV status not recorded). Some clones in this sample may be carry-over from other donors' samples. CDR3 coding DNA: TGCAGCGTTGAGACCCTCGGCATTCAGTACTTC. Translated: CSVETLGIQYF.